These 4 T cell receptor beta chains were sequenced from one sample in a study of PD-1 blockade in classical Hodgkin lymphoma. Here immunoSEQ multiplex PCR was the method, and the copy in TCRdb shows in-frame clones only, minus some. Counted here are 25,000 or so clones, about two thirds occurring once; the ten biggest clones make up more than 15%. The patients all showed relapse after autologous stem cell transplantation, while their brentuximab vedotin exposure varied. The input for sequencing was peripheral blood mononuclear cells (PBMCs), taken at baseline. The receptors originated from a human donor with classical Hodgkin lymphoma.

V is TRBV19 and J is TRBJ1-6; D may be TRBD1 (5 bases). Germline V CDR1 and CDR2: LNHDA, SQIVND (reference sequence). Trimming cost V 3 bases and J 5 bases, with 8 bases left between them. The CDR3 sequence is 14 residues long. The CDR3 DNA reads as TGTGCCAGTAGTATCCGGGGGGATAATTCACCCCTCCACTTT. This encodes CASSIRGDNSPLHF.

Only a few counts were recorded for this clone. The J gene is TRBJ2-3, the V gene TRBV14; 7 bases are shared with TRBD1. V shed 4 bases and J 5 bases; nucleotides not matched to a gene: 9. CDR3 length equals 15 residues. Germline CDR1 SGHDN, CDR2 FVKESK. CDR3 nucleotides: TGTGCCAGCAGCCCACAGGGGTTTGTTGTAGATACGCAGTATTTT. Amino acids: CASSPQGFVVDTQYF. Together with reference TRBV14 and TRBJ2-3, the CDR3 gives the full variable domain: EAGVTQFPSHSVIEKGQTVTLRCDPISGHDNLYWYRRVMGKEIKFLLHFVKESKQDESGMPNNRFLAERTGGTYSTLKVQPAELEDSGVYFCASSPQGFVVDTQYFGPGTRLTVL.

This sequence joins TRBV7-8 and TRBJ2-7; 8 positions agree with TRBD2. J gave up 1 base and V 4 bases, and 12 bases lay outside the gene matches. The CDR3 is 17 amino acids. Germline CDR1 reads SGHVS; CDR2 reads FQNEAQ. CDR3 in DNA: TGTGCCAGCAGCTCCGGGATAGCGGGAACGGCATCCTACGAGCAGTACTTC. Translated, it gives CASSSGIAGTASYEQYF.

The chain joins TRBV7-8 to TRBJ2-7, with D perhaps TRBD2 (6 bases). Trimming took 0 bases from V and 1 from J, leaving 16 bases between them. From germline, CDR1 is SGHVS and CDR2 FQNEAQ. The CDR3 is 17 amino acids. Here the CDR3 reads CASSLALIGGQSYEQYV. CDR3 DNA sequence: TGTGCCAGCAGCTTAGCCCTAATCGGAGGGCAATCCTACGAGCAGTACGTC.